This passage covers 19 T cell receptor beta chains from one sample sequenced in a study of shared clonotypes between healthy human individuals. Generated by immunoSEQ multiplex PCR, the TCRdb table keeps only in-frame clones and is missing some. The table has around 500,000 clones, roughly 80% seen once. Input material: PBMCs. These receptors were collected from a woman aged 40-49 years in good health. Some clones in this sample may be carry-over from other donors' samples.

This chain uses TRBV7-8 with TRBJ2-7, with D perhaps matching TRBD1 (5 bases). Germline CDR1 reads SGHVS; CDR2 reads FQNEAQ. The CDR3 has 16 amino acids. The V end lost 4 bases, the J end lost 0 bases, and 16 bases lay between the germline ends. The CDR3 protein is CASSSGRGWDSYEQYF. The CDR3 DNA follows: TGTGCCAGCAGCTCCGGAAGGGGATGGGACTCCTACGAGCAGTACTTC.

The chain uses TRBV29-1 and TRBJ2-3; 9 positions match TRBD2. The junction had 14 bases not matched to a gene; V was cut back by 8 bases and J by 5 bases. This CDR3 spans 15 amino acids. CDR1 SQVTM and CDR2 ANQGSEA come from the germline V gene. CDR3 in amino acids: CSIHLVAGVLDTQYF. Written as DNA, the CDR3 is TGCAGCATCCACTTGGTAGCGGGAGTTTTAGATACGCAGTATTTT.

V gene TRBV7-8 combines with J gene TRBJ1-1; 8 nucleotides line up with TRBD1. This CDR3 comprises 16 residues. V lost 4 bases and J lost 3; bases outside the gene matches: 10. The germline V gene encodes CDR1 SGHVS and CDR2 FQNEAQ. The CDR3 bases are TGTGCCAGCAGCTCCCGGACAGGGATAACTGACACTGAAGCTTTCTTT. It translates to CASSSRTGITDTEAFF.

The chain employs TRBV5-1 and TRBJ1-4, with 7 nucleotides matching TRBD1. CDR3 size: 14 residues. Per the germline V gene, CDR1 is SGHRS and CDR2 is YFSETQ. V dropped 2 bases and J dropped 7; count of bases not matched to a gene: 5. CDR3 protein: CASSFSGGGEKLFF. The CDR3 nucleotides are TGCGCCAGCAGCTTCTCAGGGGGTGGTGAAAAACTGTTTTTT.

The rearrangement uses TRBV29-1 and TRBJ2-7; 9 bases are a match to TRBD1. CDR1 and CDR2 (germline): SQVTM, ANQGSEA. This CDR3 is 14 amino acids long. The V segment lost 4 bases and the J segment 4 bases; nucleotides outside the gene matches: 8. The CDR3 DNA follows: TGCAGCGTTGTTCCGGGACAGGGAAATTACGAGCAGTACTTC. It encodes CSVVPGQGNYEQYF.

This chain joins TRBV4-3 and TRBJ2-4; D is undetermined. Germline V gives CDR1 LGHNA, CDR2 YSLEER. The CDR3 extends over 15 amino acids. V was clipped by 0 bases and J by 0 bases, with 6 bases between them. The CDR3 is CASSQDTVAKNIQYF. CDR3 bases: TGCGCCAGCAGCCAAGACACCGTAGCCAAAAACATTCAGTACTTC.

The CDR3 loop is CASSRAGFGTGELFF. As DNA, the CDR3 is TGCGCCAGCAGCCGGGCAGGGTTCGGCACCGGGGAGCTGTTTTTT. The chain is built from TRBV5-1 and TRBJ2-2; perhaps TRBD1 as D (5 bases). Per germline, CDR1 SGHRS and CDR2 YFSETQ. The CDR3 is 15 amino acids. V was trimmed by 4 bases and J by 4 bases, leaving 14 bases between them.

In DNA form, the CDR3 reads TGTGCCAGTAGTAGAGGGGGAGTGCCTGAAGCTTTCTTT. Translation gives CASSRGGVPEAFF. The rearrangement links TRBV19 to TRBJ1-1, with D perhaps matching TRBD1 (6 bases). This CDR3 region has 13 residues. V was pared by 4 bases and J by 6 bases, with 12 bases between. CDR1 is LNHDA and CDR2 is SQIVND in the germline V gene (reference sequence).

To note about this clone: This likely stems from a read error, as it lies one base from a far larger clone. The same CDR3 can be traced to other DNA sequences in this sample. The V call is TRBV29-1, the J call TRBJ1-4; TRBD1 matches at 9 bases. Germline CDR1 SQVTM, CDR2 ANQGSEA. The CDR3 loop spans 16 amino acids. In DNA form, the CDR3 reads TGCAGCGGTCCTCTCCGCCGGGACAGGGAGGACGAAAAACTGTTCTTT. Translation gives CSGPLRRDREDEKLFF.

This clone was recorded only once. V usage is TRBV4-3 and J usage is TRBJ2-6; no clear D. The length of the CDR3 is 15 residues. The germline CDR1 and CDR2 sequences are LGHNA and YSLEER. Trimming removed 0 bases at V and 1 base at J, with 4 bases between. DNA for the CDR3: TGCGCCAGCAGCCAAGAAGGTTCTGGGGCCAACGTCCTGACTTTC. Amino acid sequence: CASSQEGSGANVLTF.

The sample holds many counts of this clone. Other DNA sequences in the same sample also yield this CDR3. The chain links TRBV25-1 to TRBJ1-1; D might be TRBD1 (6 bases). Trimming shortened V by 6 bases and J by 1 base, and 15 bases separated the two germline ends. The CDR3 is 15 residues long. The germline V gene encodes CDR1 MGHDK and CDR2 SYGVNS. This chain's CDR3 is CASRPRGGTNTEAFF. The CDR3 nucleotides read TGTGCCAGCAGGCCAAGAGGGGGGACGAACACTGAAGCTTTCTTT.

This clone was found once. The rearrangement uses TRBV6-1 and TRBJ2-7; D could derive from TRBD1 or TRBD2 (5 bases each). Trimming pared 5 bases from V and 4 bases from J, leaving 12 bases between. This CDR3 is 13 amino acids long. CDR1 is MNHNS and CDR2 is SASEGT in the germline V gene. CDR3 amino acids: CASSSGTRYEQYF. CDR3 nucleotides: TGTGCCAGCAGTTCCGGGACGCGATACGAGCAGTACTTC.

This clone was observed once. The V call is TRBV30, the J call TRBJ2-3; TRBD1 is a possible D gene (6 bases). The V and J ends lost 1 base and 11 bases respectively, with 10 bases between them. CDR1 GTSNPN and CDR2 SVGIG come from the germline V gene (reference sequence). This CDR3 region has 11 residues. CDR3 amino acids: CAWSGAGVQYF. In DNA, the CDR3 is TGTGCCTGGAGTGGAGCAGGGGTGCAGTATTTT.

The chain couples TRBV9 to TRBJ2-7; TRBD1 might be the D (7 bases). Germline-derived CDR1 and CDR2 are SGDLS and YYNGEE. The CDR3 consists of 14 residues. V lost 3 bases and J lost 7, with 17 bases in between. In nucleotides, the CDR3 is TGTGCCAGCAGCGCAGGGGGGTCCAGTGGGGAGCAGTACTTC. Its protein is CASSAGGSSGEQYF.

V and J are TRBV29-1 and TRBJ2-2; D uncertain. V shed 6 bases and J shed 4 bases, with 12 bases lying between them. Germline assignment: CDR1 SQVTM and CDR2 ANQGSEA. The CDR3 runs 13 residues. The CDR3 DNA follows: TGCAGCGTGGGTCGGGTGGGCACCGGGGAGCTGTTTTTT. It yields the protein CSVGRVGTGELFF.

The gene calls are TRBV6-5 and TRBJ2-7; no firm D call. This CDR3 contains 11 residues. Trimming stripped 0 bases from V and 5 bases from J, with 2 bases between. Germline lookup yields CDR1 MNHEY and CDR2 SVGAGI. This chain's CDR3 is CASSYSNEQYF. The CDR3 region has the DNA TGTGCCAGCAGTTACTCGAACGAGCAGTACTTC.

V usage is TRBV4-3 and J usage is TRBJ1-2; D not certain. This CDR3 comprises 15 residues. The V end lost 0 bases, the J end lost 8 bases, and 16 bases lay between the germline ends. Per germline, CDR1 LGHNA and CDR2 YSLEER. The CDR3 loop is CASSQDTGSTEGYTF. The CDR3 nucleotides read TGCGCCAGCAGCCAAGATACCGGGTCTACCGAGGGCTACACCTTC.

The chain carries TRBV11-2 and TRBJ2-3; D is undetermined. Trimming stripped 2 bases from V and 4 bases from J, with 7 bases between. The CDR3 sequence is 13 residues long. Germline CDR1 reads SGHAT; CDR2 reads FQNNGV. The CDR3: CASSLTGPDTQYF. The CDR3 bases are TGTGCCAGCAGCTTAACCGGGCCAGATACGCAGTATTTT.

The chain uses TRBV30 and TRBJ2-3; 9 nucleotides agree with TRBD2. CDR3 length: 14 amino acids. Germline CDR1 reads GTSNPN; CDR2 reads SVGIG (reference sequence). Germline trimming cut 1 base from V and 8 bases from J; bases unmatched to any gene: 7. The CDR3 DNA reads as TGTGCCTGGAGTGAGGGTAGCGGGAGCGGTACGCAGTATTTT. Translation: CAWSEGSGSGTQYF.